These T cell receptor beta chains were read from a single sample in a study of blood T cell repertoires in COVID-19. Here immunoSEQ multiplex PCR was the method, and the copy in TCRdb shows in-frame clones only, minus some. Of about 130,000 clones in the sample, 65% to 85% were seen once. The sample consisted of peripheral blood. Every receptor here comes from a man aged 65 to 85 with acute or convalescent COVID-19. Both conserved end residues are part of each CDR3. A D gene is named only where the DNA matches it firmly. Clone size is given for some rows only: seen once, a few or many times, or a class if the clone is expanded.

J,size,V,D,CDR3,DNA
TRBJ2-3,NA,TRBV6-5,NA,CASRPGWGTDTQYF,TGTGCCAGCAGACCAGGCTGGGGCACAGATACGCAGTATTTT
TRBJ1-2,NA,TRBV6-5,NA,CASSFPGGYGYTF,TGTGCCAGCAGTTTTCCGGGCGGGTATGGCTACACCTTC
TRBJ1-1,NA,TRBV21-1,NA,CASIPGGKNTEAFF,TGTGCCAGCATCCCCGGGGGGAAGAACACTGAAGCTTTCTTT
TRBJ1-4,NA,TRBV27,NA,CASSLRSPSGEKLFF,TGTGCCAGCAGTTTACGCTCACCATCGGGGGAAAAACTGTTTTTT
TRBJ2-7,NA,TRBV10-3,NA,CAISLGFRVGHEQYF,TGTGCCATCAGTCTCGGGTTCAGGGTTGGCCACGAGCAGTACTTC
TRBJ2-4,NA,TRBV2,TRBD1,CASREDRGEWDIQYF,TGTGCCAGCAGGGAGGACAGGGGGGAATGGGACATTCAGTACTTC
TRBJ2-1,NA,TRBV6-1,NA,CASSEFLFWFF,TGTGCCAGCAGTGAATTTCTTTTTTGGTTCTTC
TRBJ1-1,NA,TRBV5-1,NA,CASSSRVLNTEAFF,TGCGCCAGCAGCTCCAGGGTTCTGAACACTGAAGCTTTCTTT
TRBJ2-5,NA,TRBV7-2,TRBD1,CASSIQGDFYGETQYF,TGTGCCAGCAGCATCCAGGGGGATTTTTACGGGGAGACCCAGTACTTC
TRBJ1-2,NA,TRBV11-2,TRBD1,CATRGGQGSGYTF,TGTGCCACCCGGGGGGGACAGGGGAGTGGCTACACCTTC
TRBJ1-2,NA,TRBV11-2,NA,CASSPLRGIDYGYTF,TGTGCCAGCAGCCCCCTACGGGGTATAGACTATGGCTACACCTTC
TRBJ2-5,NA,TRBV29-1,NA,CSVDPHARVGETQYF,TGCAGCGTTGATCCGCACGCCAGGGTCGGTGAGACCCAGTACTTC
TRBJ1-3,NA,TRBV12-3/TRBV12-4,NA,CASSLSTGNTIYF,TGTGCCAGCAGTTTGTCAACTGGAAACACCATATATTTT
TRBJ1-1,NA,TRBV5-4,TRBD1,CASSPRGRDIMNTEAFF,TGTGCCAGCAGCCCCAGGGGGCGCGATATTATGAACACTGAAGCTTTCTTT
TRBJ1-1,few,TRBV9,NA,CASSVEEGLVNTEAFF,TGTGCCAGCAGCGTAGAGGAGGGGTTGGTGAACACTGAAGCTTTCTTT
TRBJ2-3,NA,TRBV18,TRBD2,CASSYETSGGPDTQYF,TGTGCCAGCTCATACGAAACTAGCGGGGGTCCAGATACGCAGTATTTT
TRBJ1-2,NA,TRBV5-4,NA,CASRAQSRDYGYTF,TGTGCCAGCAGGGCCCAGTCCCGGGACTATGGCTACACCTTC
TRBJ1-5,NA,TRBV5-1,NA,CASSLYGGDQPQHF,TGCGCCAGCAGCTTGTATGGGGGCGATCAGCCCCAGCATTTT
TRBJ1-3,NA,TRBV19,NA,CASSRGSDGNTIYF,TGTGCCAGTAGCAGGGGCTCAGATGGAAACACCATATATTTT
TRBJ2-3,NA,TRBV6-5,TRBD2,CASSYSTSGNTDTQYF,TGTGCCAGCAGTTACTCGACTAGCGGGAACACAGATACGCAGTATTTT
TRBJ2-2,NA,TRBV2,NA,CASSVRQDTGELFF,TGTGCCAGCAGTGTAAGACAGGACACCGGGGAGCTGTTTTTT
TRBJ1-1,NA,TRBV5-1,NA,CASSLGYKGSEAFF,TGCGCCAGCAGCTTGGGATATAAGGGGTCTGAAGCTTTCTTT
TRBJ1-5,few,TRBV5-1,TRBD1,CASSLGGRGDGQPQHF,TGCGCCAGCAGCTTGGGTGGCAGGGGGGACGGTCAGCCCCAGCATTTT
TRBJ1-1,NA,TRBV6-5,TRBD1,CASSPDRVGTEAFF,TGTGCCAGCAGCCCAGACAGGGTTGGCACTGAAGCTTTCTTT
TRBJ2-5,NA,TRBV5-6,NA,CASSLSVETQYF,TGTGCCAGCAGCTTGTCCGTGGAGACCCAGTACTTC
TRBJ2-7,NA,TRBV4-2,TRBD1,CASSQETGITSYEQYF,TGTGCCAGCAGCCAAGAGACAGGGATCACCTCCTACGAGCAGTACTTC
TRBJ2-2,NA,TRBV5-6,NA,CASSLPGGTGELFF,TGTGCCAGCAGCTTGCCCGGGGGCACCGGGGAGCTGTTTTTT
TRBJ1-2,NA,TRBV5-5,NA,CASSLRRQEPNYGYTF,TGTGCCAGCAGCTTGAGAAGACAGGAGCCTAACTATGGCTACACCTTC
TRBJ1-2,NA,TRBV6-5,NA,CASSLTGYHGYTF,TGTGCCAGCAGTTTAACAGGGTATCATGGCTACACCTTC
TRBJ1-3,NA,TRBV11-3,NA,CASSLGGGSGNTIYF,TGTGCCAGCAGCTTAGGGGGCGGCTCTGGAAACACCATATATTTT
TRBJ2-7,NA,TRBV7-8,NA,CASSWDSRNEQYF,TGTGCCAGCAGCTGGGACTCGAGGAACGAGCAGTACTTC
TRBJ2-1,few,TRBV4-1,NA,CASSQDSQNEQFF,TGCGCCAGCAGCCAAGATAGCCAAAATGAGCAGTTCTTC
TRBJ2-7,NA,TRBV11-2,TRBD1,CASSRPTGGYEQYF,TGTGCCAGCAGCCGTCCGACAGGGGGCTACGAGCAGTACTTC
TRBJ2-7,NA,TRBV5-4,TRBD1,CASSLSPGQGYEQYF,TGTGCCAGCAGCTTGAGTCCGGGACAGGGCTACGAGCAGTACTTC
TRBJ1-1,few,TRBV12-3/TRBV12-4,TRBD1,CASTDRAGGKAFF,TGTGCCAGCACCGACAGGGCAGGGGGGAAAGCTTTCTTT
TRBJ2-3,NA,TRBV9,NA,CASSVDSRGKIEDTQYF,TGTGCCAGCAGCGTAGATTCGCGGGGCAAGATTGAGGATACGCAGTATTTT
TRBJ1-5,NA,TRBV10-3,NA,CAISDLENQPQHF,TGTGCCATCAGTGACCTAGAAAATCAGCCCCAGCATTTT
TRBJ1-6,once,TRBV19,TRBD1,CASSISAGGNNSPLHF,TGTGCCAGTAGTATTTCGGCAGGGGGTAATAATTCACCCCTCCACTTT
TRBJ1-1,NA,TRBV5-1,NA,CASSLDRGGVAFF,TGCGCCAGCAGCTTGGATAGGGGTGGGGTAGCTTTCTTT
TRBJ1-1,NA,TRBV28,NA,CASRGTYDTEAFF,TGTGCCAGCAGGGGGACATACGACACTGAAGCTTTCTTT
TRBJ2-7,NA,TRBV19,NA,CASSMTGTPTYEQYF,TGTGCCAGTAGTATGACCGGGACACCAACCTACGAGCAGTACTTC
TRBJ2-7,NA,TRBV19,NA,CASSTRESPYEQYF,TGTGCCAGTAGTACCCGGGAGTCCCCCTACGAGCAGTACTTC
TRBJ1-4,NA,TRBV5-1,NA,CASSLAPLTVGLGKLFF,TGCGCCAGCAGCTTGGCCCCCTTGACAGTCGGATTGGGGAAACTGTTTTTT
TRBJ2-3,NA,TRBV2,NA,CASSRGGTRDTQYF,TGTGCCAGCAGTAGGGGGGGCACAAGGGATACGCAGTATTTT
TRBJ1-1,NA,TRBV7-3,NA,CASSTNRDTEAFF,TGTGCCAGCAGCACCAACAGGGACACTGAAGCTTTCTTT
TRBJ1-4,few,TRBV2,TRBD1,CASSEVRGRTNEKLFF,TGTGCCAGCAGTGAAGTCAGGGGGAGGACTAATGAAAAACTGTTTTTT
TRBJ1-2,NA,TRBV18,NA,CASSVRESDGYTF,TGTGCCAGCTCAGTCAGGGAATCCGATGGCTACACCTTC
TRBJ1-6,NA,TRBV5-1,NA,CASSLRGMDSPLHF,TGCGCCAGCAGCTTGAGAGGTATGGATTCACCCCTCCACTTT
TRBJ1-5,NA,TRBV6-5,TRBD1,CAQQGAMSQPQHF,TGCGCCCAACAGGGGGCGATGAGTCAGCCCCAGCATTTT
TRBJ2-1,NA,TRBV4-1,NA,CASSQDLGREAFFF,TGCGCCAGCAGCCAAGATCTCGGCAGGGAGGCGTTTTTCTTC
TRBJ1-1,NA,TRBV4-2,NA,CASSQDLAGANTEAFF,TGTGCCAGCAGCCAAGATCTGGCAGGGGCGAACACTGAAGCTTTCTTT
TRBJ1-3,NA,TRBV30,NA,CAWSFSSGSGNTIYF,TGTGCCTGGAGCTTTTCTTCAGGCTCTGGAAACACCATATATTTT
TRBJ1-1,NA,TRBV28,NA,CASSLGVGLFFSENTEAFF,TGTGCCAGCAGTTTGGGAGTTGGACTCTTTTTTTCCGAGAACACTGAAGCTTTCTTT
TRBJ1-4,NA,TRBV2,TRBD1,CASGQGSDNEKLFF,TGTGCCAGCGGACAGGGTTCGGATAATGAAAAACTGTTTTTT
TRBJ2-4,NA,TRBV28,TRBD1,CASSSGQVGLSIQYF,TGTGCCAGCAGTTCGGGACAGGTGGGGCTCAGCATTCAGTACTTC
TRBJ2-3,NA,TRBV11-2,TRBD2,CASSLHGGGTDTQYF,TGTGCCAGCAGCTTACATGGGGGGGGGACAGATACGCAGTATTTT
TRBJ1-4,NA,TRBV5-1,NA,CASSFGALDSATNEKLFF,TGCGCCAGCAGCTTCGGCGCTTTGGACAGCGCAACTAATGAAAAACTGTTTTTT
TRBJ1-4,NA,TRBV19,NA,CASSSAGLNEKLFF,TGTGCCAGTAGTTCGGCAGGACTTAATGAAAAACTGTTTTTT
TRBJ2-1,NA,TRBV2,NA,CASSEIRYSYNEQFF,TGTGCCAGCAGTGAAATTCGTTACTCCTACAATGAGCAGTTCTTC